This entry lists 2 T cell receptor beta chains sequenced from one sample in a study of metastatic and nonmetastatic thyroid tumors. Prior to thyroid surgery, none of the patients had received any treatment. TCRdb reassembled clones from the PCR reads with MiXCR. The table lists around 40,000 clones, 13% of them singletons. Sequenced: blood. The origin of the receptors is a female donor with papillary thyroid cancer or a benign thyroid nodule (not recorded which). Some clones in this sample may be carry-over from other donors' samples.

This clone came up many times. J is TRBJ2-3 and V is TRBV29-1; D tentatively fits TRBD1 or TRBD2 (5 bases each). The V and J ends lost 6 bases and 5 bases respectively, with 18 bases between them. CDR3 length equals 14 residues. The germline V gene encodes CDR1 SQVTM and CDR2 ANQGSEA. The CDR3 sequence: CSVASVGVLDTQYF. DNA of the CDR3: TGCAGCGTAGCGTCGGTGGGGGTCTTAGATACGCAGTATTTT.

This sequence joins TRBV30 and TRBJ1-2; D unclear. This CDR3 has 16 residues. Germline V gene sequence: CDR1 GTSNPN, CDR2 SVGIG (reference sequence). Deletions cut 3 bases from V and 0 bases from J, with 17 bases between. CDR3 amino acids: CAWRERGPLANYGYTF. Here the CDR3 DNA reads TGTGCCTGGAGAGAGCGCGGCCCGCTTGCTAACTATGGCTACACCTTC. Using reference TRBV30 and TRBJ1-2 for the parts outside the CDR3, the full variable domain is SQTIHQWPATLVQPVGSPLSLECTVEGTSNPNLYWYRQAAGRGLQLLFYSVGIGQISSEVPQNLSASRPQDRQFILSSKKLLLSDSGFYLCAWRERGPLANYGYTFGSGTRLTVV.